This entry features one T cell receptor beta chain sequence. The sample is drawn from a study of blood T cell repertoires in COVID-19. Study-level background: T cells, B-cell-depleted T cells, or PBMCs provided the cDNA or gDNA that served as material.

In the authors' methods: By means of reference gene primer amplification, nucleated cell counts were estimated. Measured with immunoSEQ multiplex PCR; TCRdb has only the in-frame clones, and not every one. Clone size and the V and J calls come from that table; the DNA yielded D and trimming. The sample contains some 200,000 clones, roughly 85% of which appear only once. The V end lost 10 bases, the J end lost 4 bases, and 17 bases lay between the germline ends. Germline values: CDR1 MNHEY, CDR2 SMNVEV (reference sequence). This CDR3 is built from 14 residues. Material: peripheral blood. The source is a woman aged 65 to 85 with COVID-19, enrolled during active disease. The gene calls are TRBV27 and TRBJ2-1; perhaps TRBD2 as D (5 bases). This CDR3 reads CATTRGLAYNEQFF. In nucleotides, the CDR3 is TGTGCCACTACTCGAGGCCTAGCTTACAATGAGCAGTTCTTC.